This T cell receptor (beta chain) was identified in a study of regulatory T cells in long-lasting Graves disease. CDR1 is SNHLY, CDR2 FYNNEI, per germline. The CDR3 is 13 amino acids. Trimming took 8 bases from V and 5 from J; bases not matched to a gene: 2. TCR beta libraries were built with iRepertoire HTBI primers and Arm-PCR of CDR3 regions. Using its own MiXCR run on the multiplex PCR reads, TCRdb lists one record per CDR3 protein. Of around 400,000 distinct CDR3 sequences in the sample, less than 30% were seen once. Described time point: persistent/refractory GD, antithyroid drugs over 5 years with positive TRAb. The TCR library used RNA extracted from PBMCs.

This material consisted of peripheral blood mononuclear cells (PBMCs), taken when the disease was refractory, from a patient treated with antithyroid drugs. The chain employs TRBV2 and TRBJ2-4; 11 bases match TRBD1. The clonotype originates from a woman aged 40 to 55 with Graves disease. The CDR3 reads CASQGQGENIQYF. As DNA, the CDR3 is TGTGCCAGCCAGGGACAGGGGGAAAACATTCAGTACTTC.